This is a list of T cell receptor beta chains from one sample in a study of cytomegalovirus exposure and HLA in healthy donors. Assay: immunoSEQ multiplex PCR; the TCRdb copy retains only in-frame clones and omits some. The sample carries some 170,000 clones, around four fifths recorded once. Sequenced: PBMCs. Source of these receptors: a man in his thirties or forties in good health and CMV-seropositive. CDR3s include the opening cysteine and the closing phenylalanine or tryptophan. Fields, in order: J gene, V gene, D gene, CDR3 length, clone size, CDR3 protein, CDR3 DNA. D genes are given only for firm matches. Part of the rows lack a size; the others show once, few, many or a class for expanded clones.

TRBJ2-2,TRBV14,TRBD2,18,-,CASSLGTSGGLFTGELFF,TGTGCCAGCAGCCTCGGGACTAGCGGGGGGCTATTCACCGGGGAGCTGTTTTTT
TRBJ1-4,TRBV5-1,TRBD1,15,-,CASTEGTGDGEKLFF,TGCGCCAGCACCGAAGGGACAGGGGACGGGGAAAAACTGTTTTTT
TRBJ1-2,TRBV11-2,TRBD1,17,-,CASSRERVGQGNYGYTF,TGTGCCAGCAGCCGAGAGCGGGTAGGACAGGGGAACTATGGCTACACCTTC
TRBJ2-1,TRBV7-2,-,12,-,CASSLTGNEQFF,TGTGCCAGCAGCTTGACGGGCAATGAGCAGTTCTTC
TRBJ2-3,TRBV4-3,-,15,-,CASSQGRVIPDTQYF,TGCGCCAGCAGCCAAGGCAGGGTGATCCCAGATACGCAGTATTTT
TRBJ2-7,TRBV4-1,TRBD1,16,few,CASSQGRDRGLPEQYF,TGCGCCAGCAGCCAAGGCCGGGACAGGGGGCTCCCCGAGCAGTACTTC
TRBJ1-1,TRBV28,-,17,once,CASSLKTLGGFDTEAFF,TGTGCCAGCAGTTTAAAGACTCTCGGGGGGTTTGACACTGAAGCTTTCTTT
TRBJ2-5,TRBV30,TRBD2,15,-,CAWSPGLAGEETQYF,TGTGCCTGGAGCCCTGGACTAGCGGGGGAAGAGACCCAGTACTTC
TRBJ2-5,TRBV4-3,TRBD2,15,-,CASSPTSGPGKTQYF,TGCGCCAGCAGCCCGACTAGCGGGCCTGGTAAGACCCAGTACTTC
TRBJ1-2,TRBV19,TRBD1,14,-,CASIRQGLGYGYTF,TGTGCCAGTATCCGACAGGGGTTGGGCTATGGCTACACCTTC
TRBJ1-2,TRBV4-1,-,15,-,CASSQYRSVNYGYTF,TGCGCCAGCAGCCAGTACAGGAGCGTTAACTATGGCTACACCTTC
TRBJ2-7,TRBV28,-,15,-,CASTPRQGNRYEQYF,TGTGCCAGCACGCCAAGGCAGGGTAACCGCTACGAGCAGTACTTC
TRBJ1-5,TRBV27,-,13,-,CASSPVSNQPQHF,TGTGCCAGCAGTCCCGTTAGCAATCAGCCCCAGCATTTT
TRBJ2-1,TRBV6-5,TRBD2,15,-,CASSFSGGPYNEQFF,TGTGCCAGCAGTTTTAGCGGGGGCCCCTACAATGAGCAGTTCTTC
TRBJ2-5,TRBV27,TRBD2,15,-,CASSLLAGGQETQYF,TGTGCCAGCAGTTTGTTAGCGGGGGGGCAAGAGACCCAGTACTTC